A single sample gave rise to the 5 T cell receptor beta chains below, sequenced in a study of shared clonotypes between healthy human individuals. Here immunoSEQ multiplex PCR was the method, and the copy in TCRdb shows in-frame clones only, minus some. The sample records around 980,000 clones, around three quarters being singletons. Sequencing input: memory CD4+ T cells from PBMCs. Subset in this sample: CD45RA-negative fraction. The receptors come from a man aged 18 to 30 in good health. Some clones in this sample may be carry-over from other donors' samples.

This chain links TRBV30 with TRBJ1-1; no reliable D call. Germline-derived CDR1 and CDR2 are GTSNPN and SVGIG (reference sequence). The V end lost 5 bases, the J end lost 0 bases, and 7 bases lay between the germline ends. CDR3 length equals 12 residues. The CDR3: CAWQGLNTEAFF. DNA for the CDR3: TGTGCCTGGCAAGGCCTGAACACTGAAGCTTTCTTT.

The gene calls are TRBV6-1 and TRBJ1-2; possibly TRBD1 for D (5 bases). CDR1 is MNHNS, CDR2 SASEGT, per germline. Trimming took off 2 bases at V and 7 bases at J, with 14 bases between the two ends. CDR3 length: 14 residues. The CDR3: CASSENPGAGGYTF. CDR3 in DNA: TGTGCCAGCAGTGAAAACCCCGGGGCAGGTGGCTACACCTTC.

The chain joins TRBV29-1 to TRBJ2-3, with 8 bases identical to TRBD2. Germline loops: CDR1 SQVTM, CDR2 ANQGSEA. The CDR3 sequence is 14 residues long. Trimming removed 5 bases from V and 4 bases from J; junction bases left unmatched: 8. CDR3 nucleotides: TGCAGCGTTCCGCAGGCGGGGGGCCCAGATACGCAGTATTTT. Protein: CSVPQAGGPDTQYF.

The CDR3 DNA follows: TGTGCCAGCAGTTCCCGAGAAACTGATGGCTACACCTTC. This codes for CASSSRETDGYTF. The chain employs TRBV28 and TRBJ1-2; D is undetermined. The V gene lost 4 bases and the J gene lost 6 bases, with 12 bases spanning the gap. The CDR3 covers 13 residues. Germline V gene data show CDR1 as MDHEN and CDR2 as SYDVKM.

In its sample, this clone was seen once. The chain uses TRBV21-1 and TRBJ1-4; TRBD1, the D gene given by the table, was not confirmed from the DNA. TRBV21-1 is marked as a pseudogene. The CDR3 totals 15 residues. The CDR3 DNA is TGTGCCATCGGTCCCAGGACAGGGATTCATGAAAAACTGTTTTTT. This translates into CAIGPRTGIHEKLFF.